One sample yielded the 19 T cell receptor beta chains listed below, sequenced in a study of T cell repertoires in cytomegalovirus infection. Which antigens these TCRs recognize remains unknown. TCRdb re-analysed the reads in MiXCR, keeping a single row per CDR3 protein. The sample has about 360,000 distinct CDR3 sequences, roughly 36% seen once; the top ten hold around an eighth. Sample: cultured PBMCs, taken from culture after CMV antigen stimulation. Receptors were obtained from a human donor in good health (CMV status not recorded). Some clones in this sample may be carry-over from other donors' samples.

The DNA for the CDR3 is TGTGCCAGCAGCCCCCGGACCCTGGGGGAGCAGTTCTTC. This sequence encodes CASSPRTLGEQFF. J is TRBJ2-1 and V is TRBV11-2; D gene uncertain. From germline, CDR1 is SGHAT and CDR2 FQNNGV. V was pared by 5 bases and J by 10 bases, with 15 bases between. This CDR3 region has 13 residues.

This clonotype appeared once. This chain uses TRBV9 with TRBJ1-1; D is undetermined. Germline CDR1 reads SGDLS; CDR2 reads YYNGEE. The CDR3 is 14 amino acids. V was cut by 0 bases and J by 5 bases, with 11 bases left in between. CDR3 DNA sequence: TGTGCCAGCAGCGTAGGCGCTCGGGAAACTGAAGCTTTCTTT. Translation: CASSVGARETEAFF.

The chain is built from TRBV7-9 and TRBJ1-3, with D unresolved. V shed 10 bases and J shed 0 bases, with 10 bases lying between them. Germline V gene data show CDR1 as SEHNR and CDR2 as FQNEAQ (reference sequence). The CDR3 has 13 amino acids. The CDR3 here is CATSGTSGNTIYF. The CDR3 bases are TGTGCCACCTCAGGAACCTCTGGAAACACCATATATTTT.

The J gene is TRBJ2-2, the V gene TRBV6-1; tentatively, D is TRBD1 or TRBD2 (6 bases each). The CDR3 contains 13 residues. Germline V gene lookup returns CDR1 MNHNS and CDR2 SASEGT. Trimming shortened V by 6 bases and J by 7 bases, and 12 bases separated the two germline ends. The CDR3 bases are TGTGCCAGCAGGACAGGAGGGTTCGGGGAGCTGTTTTTT. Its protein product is CASRTGGFGELFF.

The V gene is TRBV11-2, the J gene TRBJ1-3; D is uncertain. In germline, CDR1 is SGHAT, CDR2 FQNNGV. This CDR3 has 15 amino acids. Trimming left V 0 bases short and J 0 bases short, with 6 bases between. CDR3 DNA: TGTGCCAGCAGCTTAGAGTCAGCCTCTGGAAACACCATATATTTT. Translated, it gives CASSLESASGNTIYF.

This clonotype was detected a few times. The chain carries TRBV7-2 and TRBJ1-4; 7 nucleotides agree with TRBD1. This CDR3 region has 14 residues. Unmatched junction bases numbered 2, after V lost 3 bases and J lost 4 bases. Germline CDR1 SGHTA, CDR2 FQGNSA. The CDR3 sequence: CASSLTGINEKLFF. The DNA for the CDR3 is TGTGCCAGCAGCTTGACAGGGATTAATGAAAAACTGTTTTTT.

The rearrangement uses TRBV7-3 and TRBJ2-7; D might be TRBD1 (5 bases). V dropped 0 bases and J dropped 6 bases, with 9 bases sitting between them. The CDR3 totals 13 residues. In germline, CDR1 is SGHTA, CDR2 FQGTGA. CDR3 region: CASSLTFRGEQYF. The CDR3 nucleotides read TGTGCCAGCAGCTTAACGTTTAGGGGCGAGCAGTACTTC.

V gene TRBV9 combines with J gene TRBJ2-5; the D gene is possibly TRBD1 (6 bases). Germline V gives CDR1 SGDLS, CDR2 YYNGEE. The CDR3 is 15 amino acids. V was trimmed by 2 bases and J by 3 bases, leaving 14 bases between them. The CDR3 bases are TGTGCCAGCAGCGTCTCACCGGGACAAAAAGAGACCCAGTACTTC. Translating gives CASSVSPGQKETQYF.

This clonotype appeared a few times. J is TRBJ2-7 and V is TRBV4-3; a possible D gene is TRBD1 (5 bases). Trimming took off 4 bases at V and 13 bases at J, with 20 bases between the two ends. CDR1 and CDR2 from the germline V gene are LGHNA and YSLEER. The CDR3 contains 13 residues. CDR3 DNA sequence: TGCGCCAGCAGCCCTAGGGGCGAGAGGCCCCACTACGTC. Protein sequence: CASSPRGERPHYV.

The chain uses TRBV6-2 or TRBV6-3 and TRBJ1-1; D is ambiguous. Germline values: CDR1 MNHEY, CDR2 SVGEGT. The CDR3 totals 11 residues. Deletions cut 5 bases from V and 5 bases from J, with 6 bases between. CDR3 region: CASSRATEAFF. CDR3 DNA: TGTGCCAGCAGTCGAGCTACTGAAGCTTTCTTT.

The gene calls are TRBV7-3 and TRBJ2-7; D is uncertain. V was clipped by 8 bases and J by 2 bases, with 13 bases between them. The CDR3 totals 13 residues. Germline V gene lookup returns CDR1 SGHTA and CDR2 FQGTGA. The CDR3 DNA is TGTGCCAGCCGAAAAGAGAGACCCTACGAGCAGTACTTC. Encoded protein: CASRKERPYEQYF.

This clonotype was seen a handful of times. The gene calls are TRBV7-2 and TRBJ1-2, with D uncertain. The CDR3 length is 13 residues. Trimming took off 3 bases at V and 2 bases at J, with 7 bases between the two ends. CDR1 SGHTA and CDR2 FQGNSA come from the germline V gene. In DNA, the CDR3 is TGTGCCAGCAGCTTTACAGAAAACTATGGCTACACCTTC. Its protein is CASSFTENYGYTF.

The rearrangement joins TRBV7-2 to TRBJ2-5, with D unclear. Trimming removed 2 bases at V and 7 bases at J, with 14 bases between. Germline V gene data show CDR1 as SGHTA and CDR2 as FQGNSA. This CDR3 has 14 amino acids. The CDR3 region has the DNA TGTGCCAGCAGCTTATCCCGAGCGCTGGGGACCCAGTACTTC. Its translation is CASSLSRALGTQYF.

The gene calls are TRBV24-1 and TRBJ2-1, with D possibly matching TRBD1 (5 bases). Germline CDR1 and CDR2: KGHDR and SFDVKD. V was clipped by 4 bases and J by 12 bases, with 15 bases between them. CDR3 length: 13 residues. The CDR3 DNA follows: TGTGCCACCAGTGACCCCAATCTAGGGGCGCAGTTCTTC. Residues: CATSDPNLGAQFF.

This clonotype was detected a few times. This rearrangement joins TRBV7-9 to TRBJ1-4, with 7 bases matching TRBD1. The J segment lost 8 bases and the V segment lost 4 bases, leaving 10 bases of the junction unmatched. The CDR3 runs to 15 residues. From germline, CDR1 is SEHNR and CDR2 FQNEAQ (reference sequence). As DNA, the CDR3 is TGTGCCAGCAGCTCACAGGGGTCGGTTCAGGAAAAACTGTTTTTT. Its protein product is CASSSQGSVQEKLFF. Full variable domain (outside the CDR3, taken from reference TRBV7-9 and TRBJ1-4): DTGVSQNPRHKITKRGQNVTFRCDPISEHNRLYWYRQTLGQGPEFLTYFQNEAQLEKSRLLSDRFSAERPKGSFSTLEIQRTEQGDSAMYLCASSSQGSVQEKLFFGSGTQLSVL.

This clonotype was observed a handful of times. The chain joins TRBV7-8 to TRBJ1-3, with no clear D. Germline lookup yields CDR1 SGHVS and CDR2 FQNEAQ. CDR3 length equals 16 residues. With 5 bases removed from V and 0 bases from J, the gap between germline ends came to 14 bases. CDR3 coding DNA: TGTGCCAGCAGCGAAAGAGACCTGAGCTCTGGAAACACCATATATTTT. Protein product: CASSERDLSSGNTIYF. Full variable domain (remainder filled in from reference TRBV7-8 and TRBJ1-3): GAGVSQSPRYKVAKRGQDVALRCDPISGHVSLFWYQQALGQGPEFLTYFQNEAQLDKSGLPSDRFFAERPEGSVSTLKIQRTQQEDSAVYLCASSERDLSSGNTIYFGEGSWLTVV.

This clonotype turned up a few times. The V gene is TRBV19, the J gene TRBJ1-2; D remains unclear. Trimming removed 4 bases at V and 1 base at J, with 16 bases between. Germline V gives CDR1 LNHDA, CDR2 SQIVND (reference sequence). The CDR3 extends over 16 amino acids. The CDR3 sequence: CASSTSPLQLNYGYTF. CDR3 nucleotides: TGTGCCAGTAGTACATCCCCGTTACAACTTAACTATGGCTACACCTTC.

CDR3 in DNA: TGCGCCAGCAGCCAAAATGCCCTTGGTAGCGGGAGGAAGCAGTACTTC. As protein: CASSQNALGSGRKQYF. The chain uses TRBV4-3 and TRBJ2-7, with 10 bases matching TRBD2. The CDR3 consists of 16 residues. V shed 2 bases, J shed 8 bases, and the junction held 12 bases outside the gene matches. The germline gives CDR1 LGHNA, CDR2 YSLEER.

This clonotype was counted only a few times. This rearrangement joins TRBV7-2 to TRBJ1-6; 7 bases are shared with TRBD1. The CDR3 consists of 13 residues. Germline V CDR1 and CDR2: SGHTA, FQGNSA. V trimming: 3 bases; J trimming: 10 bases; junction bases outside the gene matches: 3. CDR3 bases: TGTGCCAGCAGCTTCACAGGGGAATCACCCCTCCACTTT. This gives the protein CASSFTGESPLHF.